These 19 T cell receptor beta chains originate from one sample sequenced in a study of T cells in Graves' hyperthyroidism and ophthalmopathy. Amplification yielded TCR beta CDR3 regions, with RNA transcripts as the source. The HTBI primer set was used in a first-round RT-PCR of the TCR CDR3. TCRdb re-called the multiplex PCR reads with MiXCR, one entry per CDR3 protein. The sample has around 540,000 distinct CDR3 sequences, 15% to 20% seen once. Sequencing was performed on blood. These receptor sequences come from a woman aged 30 to 39 with Graves' ophthalmopathy.

In this sample, this clonotype turned up a few times. The genes are TRBV6-2 or TRBV6-3 and TRBJ1-4; D is undetermined. The germline V and J ends were trimmed by 2 bases and 8 bases, with 6 bases remaining between them. The length of the CDR3 is 12 residues. Germline CDR1 is MNHEY and CDR2 is SVGEGT. The CDR3 loop is CASSYEREKLFF. In nucleotides, the CDR3 is TGTGCCAGCAGTTACGAGCGAGAAAAACTGTTTTTT.

The chain combines TRBV12-3 or TRBV12-4 with TRBJ1-4, with D perhaps matching TRBD1 (5 bases). This CDR3 has 14 residues. V was trimmed by 5 bases and J by 7 bases, leaving 14 bases between them. Here the CDR3 DNA reads TGTGCCAGCAGTCCCCAGGGATTCGGTGAAAAACTGTTTTTT. Encoded protein: CASSPQGFGEKLFF.

Ten or more counts support this clonotype. The gene calls are TRBV3-1 and TRBJ2-7; D unresolved. The germline CDR1 and CDR2 sequences are LGHDT and YNNKEL (reference sequence). The length of the CDR3 is 13 residues. With 2 bases removed from V and 2 bases from J, the gap between germline ends came to 7 bases. The CDR3 DNA reads as TGTGCCAGCAGCCAAATAGGACCCTACGAGCAGTACTTC. Its protein product is CASSQIGPYEQYF.

On this clonotype: A much larger clone differs from this one at a single base, so this may be a read error. The rearrangement joins TRBV12-3 or TRBV12-4 to TRBJ2-5; TRBD2 agrees at 14 bases. V gave up 8 bases and J gave up 7 bases; unmatched junction bases: 15. The CDR3 is 17 amino acids. DNA of the CDR3: TGTGCCAGCTCCTATTGGGGGACTAGCGGGAGTTGGGGGACCCAGTACTTC. This gives the protein CASSYWGTSGSWGTQYF.

As concerns this clonotype: Given a much more abundant clone one base away, this may be a read error. The chain is built from TRBV20-1 and TRBJ2-7; D is uncertain. The CDR3 has 15 residues. The germline CDR1 and CDR2 sequences are DFQATT and SNEGSKA (reference sequence). Trimming removed 5 bases at V and 1 base at J, with 18 bases between. In DNA form, the CDR3 reads TGCAGTGCTGCAGATCCACCAGCGTTGTCCTACGAGCAGTACTTC. This gives the protein CSAADPPALSYEQYF.

Ten or more counts support this clonotype. The rearrangement joins TRBV28 to TRBJ1-2, with 9 bases aligning to TRBD1. V gave up 5 bases and J gave up 2 bases; unmatched junction bases: 0. Per germline, CDR1 MDHEN and CDR2 SYDVKM. The CDR3 loop spans 13 amino acids. CDR3 sequence reads: CASSTGGNYGYTF. The CDR3 DNA follows: TGTGCCAGCAGTACAGGGGGCAACTATGGCTACACCTTC.

This clonotype was detected a few times. The rearrangement links TRBV11-2 to TRBJ2-7; the D gene is possibly TRBD1 (6 bases). Per germline, CDR1 SGHAT and CDR2 FQNNGV. V lost 4 bases to trimming and J lost 0 bases, with 13 bases between them. This CDR3 contains 15 residues. DNA for the CDR3: TGTGCCAGCAGCTCCCCACAGGGCTTCTCCTACGAGCAGTACTTC. Amino acids: CASSSPQGFSYEQYF.

This chain joins TRBV29-1 and TRBJ1-1, with 9 nucleotides matching TRBD1. CDR3 length: 13 residues. The ends lost 3 bases at V and 5 bases at J; junction bases unmatched: 4. The V gene's germline CDR1 is SQVTM and CDR2 ANQGSEA. CDR3 region: CSVDGTGSTEAFF. Here the CDR3 DNA reads TGCAGCGTTGACGGGACAGGGTCGACTGAAGCTTTCTTT.

In its sample, this clonotype was seen a few times. The genes are TRBV20-1 and TRBJ2-7; TRBD1 agrees at 12 bases. The CDR3 spans 13 residues. Per germline, CDR1 DFQATT and CDR2 SNEGSKA (reference sequence). V dropped 6 bases and J dropped 4; count of bases not matched to a gene: 4. The CDR3 nucleotides read TGCAGTGCCGGGACAGGGGGCGTGTACGAGCAGTACTTC. Residues: CSAGTGGVYEQYF.

This clonotype was detected many times. J is TRBJ2-1 and V is TRBV4-3; the D gene is possibly TRBD2 (7 bases). Trimming took 2 bases from V and 7 from J, leaving 9 bases between them. The CDR3 has 13 amino acids. Germline loops: CDR1 LGHNA, CDR2 YSLEER. CDR3 in DNA: TGCGCCAGCAGCCAAAAGGGGGGGAATGAGCAGTTCTTC. Translation: CASSQKGGNEQFF.

The chain combines TRBV20-1 with TRBJ1-2, with D tentatively TRBD1 (6 bases). Germline V lookup: CDR1 DFQATT, CDR2 SNEGSKA (reference sequence). The CDR3 totals 13 residues. The V end lost 7 bases, the J end lost 8 bases, and 20 bases lay between the germline ends. The CDR3 sequence is CSGNRDLIGGYTF. CDR3 DNA sequence: TGCAGTGGTAACAGGGACTTAATTGGAGGCTACACCTTC.

This clonotype was counted ten times or more. The rearrangement links TRBV27 to TRBJ1-6; perhaps TRBD1 as D (5 bases). The length of the CDR3 is 16 residues. Germline V CDR1 and CDR2: MNHEY, SMNVEV (reference sequence). V lost 4 bases, J lost 6 bases, and 16 bases lay in between. CDR3 sequence reads: CASSSGGFTFNSPLHF. The CDR3 bases are TGTGCCAGCAGTTCGGGGGGTTTTACGTTTAATTCACCCCTCCACTTT.

This clonotype appeared many times. V usage is TRBV20-1 and J usage is TRBJ2-3; tentative D call: TRBD1 (6 bases). CDR1 is DFQATT and CDR2 is SNEGSKA in the germline V gene (reference sequence). The CDR3 runs to 13 residues. Trimming shortened V by 5 bases and J by 2 bases, and 11 bases separated the two germline ends. CDR3 nucleotide sequence: TGCAGTGCTCACAGGGCTCCCACAGATACGCAGTATTTT. This translates into CSAHRAPTDTQYF.

This rearrangement joins TRBV2 to TRBJ2-1; 13 bases line up with TRBD2. CDR1 and CDR2 (germline): SNHLY, FYNNEI. Unmatched junction bases numbered 2, after V lost 8 bases and J lost 10 bases. The CDR3 is made up of 12 amino acids. CDR3 DNA sequence: TGTGCCAGCGTGGGACTAGCGGGAGAGCAGTTCTTC. It translates to CASVGLAGEQFF.

The V gene is TRBV14, the J gene TRBJ1-1; 9 positions match TRBD1. Germline CDR1 SGHDN, CDR2 FVKESK. The CDR3 has 22 residues. V shed 0 bases, J shed 0 bases, and the junction held 20 bases outside the gene matches. The CDR3 sequence is CASSQDLPRFSNRDRVNTEAFF. The CDR3 DNA is TGTGCCAGCAGCCAAGATCTTCCTAGGTTTTCGAACCGGGACAGGGTGAACACTGAAGCTTTCTTT. The full variable domain, in which reference TRBV14 and TRBJ1-1 provide the parts outside the CDR3, is EAGVTQFPSHSVIEKGQTVTLRCDPISGHDNLYWYRRVMGKEIKFLLHFVKESKQDESGMPNNRFLAERTGGTYSTLKVQPAELEDSGVYFCASSQDLPRFSNRDRVNTEAFFGQGTRLTVV.

This clonotype was picked up many times. The chain couples TRBV12-3 or TRBV12-4 to TRBJ2-1, with no clear D. There are 12 residues in the CDR3. Trimming pared 8 bases from V and 4 bases from J, leaving 9 bases between. For the CDR3, the DNA is TGTGCCAGCTTATTAATGTACAATGAGCAGTTCTTC. Residues: CASLLMYNEQFF.

In its sample, this clonotype was seen many times. V and J are TRBV7-2 and TRBJ2-5; no reliable D call. Germline loops: CDR1 SGHTA, CDR2 FQGNSA. The V end lost 3 bases, the J end lost 3 bases, and 11 bases lay between the germline ends. The CDR3 spans 14 residues. CDR3 sequence (DNA): TGTGCCAGCAGCTTCACCCGGTACAAAGAGACCCAGTACTTC. It translates to CASSFTRYKETQYF.

This clonotype was seen ten or more times. This chain links TRBV30 with TRBJ1-2, with D perhaps matching TRBD1 (5 bases). The CDR3 sequence is 14 residues long. Germline V lookup: CDR1 GTSNPN, CDR2 SVGIG (reference sequence). V gave up 4 bases and J gave up 5 bases, with 17 bases separating them. The CDR3 loop reads CAWNSQLGGYGYTF. As DNA, the CDR3 is TGTGCCTGGAATTCTCAATTGGGGGGATATGGCTACACCTTC.

This clonotype was observed many times. The chain is built from TRBV28 and TRBJ2-7; tentatively, D is TRBD2 (6 bases). CDR1 is MDHEN, CDR2 SYDVKM, per germline. V was clipped by 3 bases and J by 4 bases, with 10 bases between them. The CDR3 is 13 amino acids. The CDR3 nucleotides read TGTGCCAGCAGTTTCGGGAGTGGATACGAGCAGTACTTC. This sequence encodes CASSFGSGYEQYF.